This T cell receptor beta chain was profiled in a study of T-cell reconstitution after alpha-beta-depleted transplantation in children. A library of TCRbeta sequences, prepared with unique molecular identifiers, was generated. In TCRdb, the PCR reads were re-called with MiXCR into one record per CDR3 protein. The top ten clones hold 3% to 4.5% of a sample with about 400,000 distinct CDR3 sequences, about 20% of them seen once. The germline V and J ends were trimmed by 3 bases and 6 bases, with 18 bases remaining between them. From germline, CDR1 is SGHRS and CDR2 YFSETQ. The CDR3 has 15 residues. This receptor was obtained from a human donor who donated a stem cell graft to a child with acute myeloid leukemia. The sequencing used PBMCs from the stem cell graft donor, collected from the stem cell graft. This sequence joins TRBV5-1 and TRBJ1-1, with D unresolved. The CDR3 DNA is TGCGCCAGCAGCTCTTTAGGGTCCGACGGATCTGAAGCTTTCTTT. Encoded protein: CASSSLGSDGSEAFF.